This is a list of T cell receptor beta chains from one sample in a study of siplizumab effects on memory and regulatory T cells. Profiled with immunoSEQ multiplex PCR; TCRdb holds only in-frame clones, not every one. The top ten hold 5% of the sample, which has about 68,000 clones, 93% seen once. Sequenced material: CD8+ T cells sorted from blood. These receptors all stem from a human donor in good health. Each CDR3 is given with its conserved first and last residue. The order of the fields is CDR3 protein, CDR3 DNA, V gene, D gene, clone size, J gene. A D gene is named only where the DNA matches it firmly. Rows may omit the clone size; those that give it use once, few, many or a size class.

CSVEVDRGNEQFF,TGCAGCGTTGAAGTTGACAGGGGGAATGAGCAGTTCTTC,TRBV29-1,TRBD1,once,TRBJ2-1
CASSLMNTGELFF,TGTGCCAGCAGTTTAATGAACACCGGGGAGCTGTTTTTT,TRBV27,NA,NA,TRBJ2-2
CASSLGGGYGYTF,TGTGCCAGCAGTCTAGGGGGGGGGTATGGCTACACCTTC,TRBV27,NA,once,TRBJ1-2
CASSLLGMSRETQYF,TGTGCCAGCAGCTTATTAGGGATGAGCCGGGAGACCCAGTACTTC,TRBV11-2,NA,NA,TRBJ2-5
CASSLGETQYF,TGTGCCAGCAGTTTGGGAGAGACCCAGTACTTC,TRBV28,NA,NA,TRBJ2-5
CASSLSAGSTDTQYF,TGTGCCAGCAGTTTATCCGCAGGGTCCACAGATACGCAGTATTTT,TRBV28,NA,NA,TRBJ2-3
CASSEMGVGTGAFF,TGTGCCAGCAGTGAAATGGGTGTGGGCACGGGAGCTTTCTTT,TRBV6-1,NA,NA,TRBJ1-1
CASSDSWILGDTIYF,TGTGCCAGCAGTGACTCTTGGATTCTCGGAGACACCATATATTTT,TRBV6-4,NA,once,TRBJ1-3
CASSQEWGTTGELFF,TGTGCCAGCAGCCAAGAGTGGGGTACCACCGGGGAGCTGTTTTTT,TRBV14,NA,NA,TRBJ2-2
CASKKGDLAKNIQYF,TGTGCCAGCAAAAAAGGGGACCTAGCCAAAAACATTCAGTACTTC,TRBV28,NA,NA,TRBJ2-4
CASSPTNNEQFF,TGCGCCAGCAGCCCGACTAACAATGAGCAGTTCTTC,TRBV4-3,NA,few,TRBJ2-1
CASSKGMRESNQPQHF,TGTGCCAGCAGCAAAGGGATGCGTGAGTCCAATCAGCCCCAGCATTTT,TRBV21-1,NA,NA,TRBJ1-5
CASSYGGAVPETQYF,TGTGCCAGCAGTTACGGGGGGGCCGTCCCAGAGACCCAGTACTTC,TRBV6-5,NA,NA,TRBJ2-5
CASNLAGLSTDTQYF,TGTGCCAGTAATTTGGCCGGATTAAGCACAGATACGCAGTATTTT,TRBV19,NA,NA,TRBJ2-3
CASSVTGGYGYTF,TGTGCCAGCAGTGTAACAGGCGGGTATGGCTACACCTTC,TRBV5-4,NA,NA,TRBJ1-2
CASNPGGDSYNEQFF,TGTGCCAGCAATCCCGGTGGGGACTCCTACAATGAGCAGTTCTTC,TRBV9,NA,NA,TRBJ2-1
CASSWSGGPLDEQFF,TGCGCCAGCAGCTGGAGCGGGGGTCCCCTAGATGAGCAGTTCTTC,TRBV5-1,TRBD2,NA,TRBJ2-1
CASSLILARSDTQYF,TGTGCCAGCAGTTTAATCCTGGCACGCTCAGATACGCAGTATTTT,TRBV27,NA,NA,TRBJ2-3
CSVATARGYTF,TGCAGCGTTGCGACGGCCCGTGGCTACACCTTC,TRBV29-1,NA,NA,TRBJ1-2
CATTDLNRGSSYNEQFF,TGCGCCACCACCGACCTAAATAGGGGGAGCTCCTACAATGAGCAGTTCTTC,TRBV5-1,NA,NA,TRBJ2-1
CASSAEAGQYF,TGTGCCAGCAGCGCCGAAGCAGGGCAGTATTTT,TRBV9,NA,NA,TRBJ2-3
CSAIQGYEQYF,TGCAGTGCCATACAGGGCTACGAGCAGTACTTC,TRBV20-1,NA,NA,TRBJ2-7
CASSQGLGQNTEAFF,TGTGCCAGCAGCCAAGGCCTGGGACAGAACACTGAAGCTTTCTTT,TRBV4-2,NA,NA,TRBJ1-1
CASSYSTAADTQYF,TGTGCCAGCAGTTACTCGACGGCAGCTGATACGCAGTATTTT,TRBV6-5,NA,NA,TRBJ2-3
CAISGFERGPIYEQYF,TGTGCCATCAGTGGATTTGAACGGGGGCCGATCTACGAGCAGTACTTC,TRBV10-3,NA,NA,TRBJ2-7
CAWSEDHPGAVNEKLFF,TGTGCCTGGAGCGAGGACCACCCAGGGGCCGTTAATGAAAAACTGTTTTTT,TRBV30,NA,NA,TRBJ1-4
CASSQAQGGPTYEQYF,TGCGCCAGCAGCCAAGCTCAAGGGGGACCCACCTACGAGCAGTACTTC,TRBV4-1,NA,NA,TRBJ2-7
CASSSRGQGKSDTQYF,TGTGCCAGCTCGAGCAGGGGGCAAGGGAAATCAGATACGCAGTATTTT,TRBV14,TRBD1,NA,TRBJ2-3
CASSSGDSSYEQYF,TGCGCCAGCAGCTCGGGGGACAGCTCCTACGAGCAGTACTTC,TRBV5-1,NA,NA,TRBJ2-7
CASRIRGGNSPLHF,TGTGCCAGCAGAATTCGGGGTGGCAATTCACCCCTCCACTTT,TRBV27,NA,NA,TRBJ1-6
CASGQGIDYGYTF,TGTGCCAGCGGACAGGGGATAGACTATGGCTACACCTTC,TRBV28,TRBD1,NA,TRBJ1-2
CASSPPGQDYEQYF,TGTGCCAGCAGCCCCCCGGGACAGGACTACGAGCAGTACTTC,TRBV4-2,TRBD1,NA,TRBJ2-7
CAISEPSETGADGYTF,TGTGCCATCAGTGAGCCTTCAGAAACAGGGGCGGATGGCTACACCTTC,TRBV10-3,TRBD1,NA,TRBJ1-2